This is a list of T cell receptor beta chains from one sample in a study of T cell responses to AZD1222 COVID-19 vaccine. Sequencing used immunoSEQ multiplex PCR; TCRdb keeps in-frame clones, though not all of them. The sample shows 110,000 to 150,000 clones, around nine tenths of them seen only once. Material: peripheral blood, obtained 28 days after the second AZD1222 dose. The receptors come from an adult who received the AZD1222 COVID-19 vaccine. CDR3s include the opening cysteine and the closing phenylalanine or tryptophan. A D gene is named only where the DNA matches it firmly. Size is stated for part of the rows, as once, few or many counts, or as a class when the clone is expanded.

D	V	J	size	DNA	CDR3
TRBD1	TRBV6-5	TRBJ1-3	-	TGTGCCAGCAGCCCGGACGGGACAGCTGGAAACACCATATATTTT	CASSPDGTAGNTIYF
-	TRBV27	TRBJ2-1	-	TGTGCCAGCAGTGAGGGCCGGAACAATGAGCAGTTCTTC	CASSEGRNNEQFF
TRBD1	TRBV18	TRBJ1-2	-	TGTGCCAGCTCAACCCGACAGGGGGCTCGGTATGGCTACACCTTC	CASSTRQGARYGYTF
TRBD2	TRBV5-1	TRBJ2-3	-	TGCGCCAGCAGCTTCGGGGTTGGGACTACGACGCAGTATTTT	CASSFGVGTTTQYF
-	TRBV28	TRBJ1-2	few	TGTGCCAGCAGTCAACCAATTGGCCGGTGGTGGCCGGCGGGGGGCTACACCTTC	CASSQPIGRWWPAGGYTF
-	TRBV5-1	TRBJ1-1	-	TGCGCCAGCAGCTCTCATCCGGGACGGATGAACACTGAAGCTTTCTTT	CASSSHPGRMNTEAFF
-	TRBV21-1	TRBJ2-6	once	TGTGCCAGCAGCAACGCAGGAGGGGCCAACGTCCTGACTTTC	CASSNAGGANVLTF
TRBD2	TRBV28	TRBJ2-7	-	TGTGCCAGCCGGACTAGCGGGAGGGCCAAGACCTACGAGCAGTACTTC	CASRTSGRAKTYEQYF
-	TRBV6-5	TRBJ1-5	-	TGTGCCAGCAGCCCCTACTCTCCGGGGAAGGACCCCCAGCATTTT	CASSPYSPGKDPQHF
TRBD1	TRBV7-7	TRBJ2-2	many	TGTGCTAGCAGCTCCACAGGGGGCGCCCGGTACACCGGGGAGCTGTTTTTT	CASSSTGGARYTGELFF
TRBD1	TRBV10-3	TRBJ1-1	-	TGTGCCATCAGTCTCCTAGGACAGGGAAAGAACACTGAAGCTTTCTTT	CAISLLGQGKNTEAFF
-	TRBV5-4	TRBJ1-2	-	TGTGCCAGCAGCTTAGGTGGAGTCAGGGTTTTATATGGCTACACCTTC	CASSLGGVRVLYGYTF
-	TRBV5-1	TRBJ2-3	-	TGCGCCAGCAGCTTGATACAGGATACAGATACGCAGTATTTT	CASSLIQDTDTQYF
TRBD1	TRBV6-5	TRBJ1-1	-	TGTGCCAGCAGTTACTCCGGGACAGGACGGACTGAAGCTTTCTTT	CASSYSGTGRTEAFF
-	TRBV5-4	TRBJ2-4	-	TGTGCCAGCAGCCTACAGCTAGCCAAAAACATTCAGTACTTC	CASSLQLAKNIQYF
TRBD1	TRBV18	TRBJ2-7	once	TGTGCCAGCTCACCTGGGACAGGGCACACCTACGAGCAGTACTTC	CASSPGTGHTYEQYF
-	TRBV18	TRBJ2-3	-	TGTGCCAGCTCACCACCCTCTGTTGCAGATACGCAGTATTTT	CASSPPSVADTQYF
-	TRBV3-1/TRBV3-2	TRBJ2-5	-	TGTGCCAGCAGCCCGCGAGGACAGGGAGGGGAGACCCAGTACTTC	CASSPRGQGGETQYF
-	TRBV2	TRBJ2-3	-	TGTGCCAGCGGTGGCGGGGGCACAGATACGCAGTATTTT	CASGGGGTDTQYF
-	TRBV5-6	TRBJ2-7	-	TGTGCCAGCAGCCCGAAACGATTGGGGGGGCCAGGAATTACCTACGAGCAGTACTTC	CASSPKRLGGPGITYEQYF
-	TRBV13	TRBJ1-5	-	TGTGCCAGCAGCTTTAGCGGGAGCAATCAGCCCCAGCATTTT	CASSFSGSNQPQHF
TRBD1	TRBV6-1	TRBJ1-6	-	TGTGCCAGCAGTGAAGCATGGACAGGGCGATATTCACCCCTCCACTTT	CASSEAWTGRYSPLHF
-	TRBV27	TRBJ2-1	-	TGTGCCAGCAGTTATGGGGCGGTCAGAAACAATGAGCAGTTCTTC	CASSYGAVRNNEQFF
-	TRBV12-3/TRBV12-4	TRBJ2-3	-	TGTGCCAGCAGTTATTCAGATACGCAGTATTTT	CASSYSDTQYF